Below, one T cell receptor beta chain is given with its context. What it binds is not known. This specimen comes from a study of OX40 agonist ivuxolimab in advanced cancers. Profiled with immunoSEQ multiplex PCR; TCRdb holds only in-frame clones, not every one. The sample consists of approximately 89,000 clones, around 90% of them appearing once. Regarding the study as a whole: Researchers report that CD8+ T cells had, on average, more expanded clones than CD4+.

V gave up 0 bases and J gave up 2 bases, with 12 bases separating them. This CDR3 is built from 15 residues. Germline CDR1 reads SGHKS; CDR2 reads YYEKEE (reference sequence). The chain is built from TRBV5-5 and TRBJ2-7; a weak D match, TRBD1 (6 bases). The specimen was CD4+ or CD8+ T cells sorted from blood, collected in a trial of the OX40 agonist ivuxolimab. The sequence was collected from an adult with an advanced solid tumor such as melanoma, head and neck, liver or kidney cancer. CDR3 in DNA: TGTGCCAGCAGCTTGGCCAGGGGACCCCCCTACGAGCAGTACTTC. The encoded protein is CASSLARGPPYEQYF.